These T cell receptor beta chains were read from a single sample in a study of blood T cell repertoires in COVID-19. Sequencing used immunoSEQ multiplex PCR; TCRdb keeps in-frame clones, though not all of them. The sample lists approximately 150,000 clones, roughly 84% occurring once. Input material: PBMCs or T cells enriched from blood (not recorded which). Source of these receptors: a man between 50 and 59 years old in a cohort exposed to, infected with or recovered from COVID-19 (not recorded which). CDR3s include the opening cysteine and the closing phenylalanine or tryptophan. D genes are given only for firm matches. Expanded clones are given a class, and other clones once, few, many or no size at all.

DNA: TGTGCCAGCAGTGATTGGACAGGGGTAAATGAAAAACTGTTTTTT
CDR3: CASSDWTGVNEKLFF
size: -
D: TRBD1
J: TRBJ1-4
V: TRBV6-1

DNA: TGCGCCAGCAGCTTGGCCAGGACAGGGGAAGAGACCCAGTACTTC
CDR3: CASSLARTGEETQYF
size: -
D: TRBD1
J: TRBJ2-5
V: TRBV5-1

DNA: TGTGCCAGTATTGGAGGACGGGTCTTCTCTGGAAACACCATATATTTT
CDR3: CASIGGRVFSGNTIYF
size: -
D: -
J: TRBJ1-3
V: TRBV19

DNA: TGCGCCAGCAGCCAAGGTCGGGCAGGACTAGCGAGCACCGGGGAGCTGTTTTTT
CDR3: CASSQGRAGLASTGELFF
size: -
D: TRBD2
J: TRBJ2-2
V: TRBV4-3

DNA: TGTGCCAGCAGCCCCCCAGAGGGTGAAGCTTTCTTT
CDR3: CASSPPEGEAFF
size: -
D: -
J: TRBJ1-1
V: TRBV3-1/TRBV3-2

DNA: TGTGCCAGCTCACCGACAGGTTATGGCTACACCTTC
CDR3: CASSPTGYGYTF
size: -
D: -
J: TRBJ1-2
V: TRBV18

DNA: TGTGCCTGGAGTGTAGTGAGGCAGGAAGCTTTCTTT
CDR3: CAWSVVRQEAFF
size: once
D: -
J: TRBJ1-1
V: TRBV30

DNA: TGTGCCAGTAGTATGGATCCGACAGGGAGTTCACCCCTCCACTTT
CDR3: CASSMDPTGSSPLHF
size: -
D: TRBD1
J: TRBJ1-6
V: TRBV19

DNA: TGTGCCAGCAGCTCGGTGGGACTCGGGCAGACCCAGTACTTC
CDR3: CASSSVGLGQTQYF
size: -
D: -
J: TRBJ2-5
V: TRBV7-8

DNA: TGTGCCAGCAGCTTAGGCGGGAGCTCCTACAATGAGCAGTTCTTC
CDR3: CASSLGGSSYNEQFF
size: -
D: TRBD2
J: TRBJ2-1
V: TRBV11-3

DNA: TGTGCCAGCTCACCACCCAGGGATGGGACAGATACGCAGTATTTT
CDR3: CASSPPRDGTDTQYF
size: -
D: -
J: TRBJ2-3
V: TRBV18

DNA: TGTGCCAGCAGCTTAGTAGGCGGGCAGAAGCATTTT
CDR3: CASSLVGGQKHF
size: -
D: -
J: TRBJ1-5
V: TRBV7-9

DNA: TGTGCCATCAGCCCGGGGACAGATACGCAGTATTTT
CDR3: CAISPGTDTQYF
size: once
D: -
J: TRBJ2-3
V: TRBV10-3

DNA: TGTGCCAGCAGCCGTGGTAGCGGTTTCACAGATACGCAGTATTTT
CDR3: CASSRGSGFTDTQYF
size: -
D: -
J: TRBJ2-3
V: TRBV14

DNA: TGTGCCAGCTCACCGGCCCTCGAGCAGTACTTC
CDR3: CASSPALEQYF
size: -
D: -
J: TRBJ2-7
V: TRBV18

DNA: TGTGCCAGCATCCAGCCGGGGGGGAGCTACAATGAGCAGTTCTTC
CDR3: CASIQPGGSYNEQFF
size: -
D: TRBD2
J: TRBJ2-1
V: TRBV25-1

DNA: TGTGCCATCAGCAACGACAGGGCTAATGAGCAGTTCTTC
CDR3: CAISNDRANEQFF
size: -
D: TRBD1
J: TRBJ2-1
V: TRBV10-3

DNA: TGTGCCAGCAGTTTACGGAGGGTCCCAAACTATGGCTACACCTTC
CDR3: CASSLRRVPNYGYTF
size: -
D: -
J: TRBJ1-2
V: TRBV28

DNA: TGTGCCAGCAGTTCCCCTGCGGGGGGTAATGAAAAACTGTTTTTT
CDR3: CASSSPAGGNEKLFF
size: -
D: -
J: TRBJ1-4
V: TRBV28

DNA: TGTGCCAGTATGTCGGTAGCCGGGGAGCTGTTTTTT
CDR3: CASMSVAGELFF
size: -
D: -
J: TRBJ2-2
V: TRBV19

DNA: TGTGCCAGCAGAGTGCAGTCGGGAGGGCCGAATGAGCAGTTCTTC
CDR3: CASRVQSGGPNEQFF
size: -
D: TRBD2
J: TRBJ2-1
V: TRBV2

DNA: TGTGCCAGCAGCGTGGGGACATACAACGAGCAGTACTTC
CDR3: CASSVGTYNEQYF
size: -
D: -
J: TRBJ2-7
V: TRBV9

DNA: TGTGCCAGCAGCCTTAGTGGTTTAGATGAGCAGTTCTTC
CDR3: CASSLSGLDEQFF
size: -
D: -
J: TRBJ2-1
V: TRBV11-2

DNA: TGTGCCAGCAGCTTGGACAGGGGAACTTCCCCCCTCCACTTT
CDR3: CASSLDRGTSPLHF
size: once
D: TRBD1
J: TRBJ1-6
V: TRBV5-6

DNA: TGTGCCTGGAACGGGGGTAGAGGAAACACCATATATTTT
CDR3: CAWNGGRGNTIYF
size: -
D: -
J: TRBJ1-3
V: TRBV30

DNA: TGTGCCTGGAGTGTTAGTAGCGGGAGAGGATCGCAGTATTTT
CDR3: CAWSVSSGRGSQYF
size: -
D: TRBD2
J: TRBJ2-3
V: TRBV30

DNA: TGTGCCAGCAGCCCCAGGACAGGGGGCAATGAGCAGTTCTTC
CDR3: CASSPRTGGNEQFF
size: once
D: TRBD1
J: TRBJ2-1
V: TRBV9

DNA: TGTGCCAGTAGTATAGATCCCTGGCAGGCTGGCCCGGAAAATCAGCCCCAGCATTTT
CDR3: CASSIDPWQAGPENQPQHF
size: -
D: -
J: TRBJ1-5
V: TRBV19

DNA: TGTGCCAGCAGCTTAGATTTCCTAGCGGGGATTAGCACAGATACGCAGTATTTT
CDR3: CASSLDFLAGISTDTQYF
size: -
D: TRBD2
J: TRBJ2-3
V: TRBV7-6

DNA: TGTGCCAGTAGTACCCAAGGACTAGCTCGCGCCGGGGAGCTGTTTTTT
CDR3: CASSTQGLARAGELFF
size: -
D: TRBD2
J: TRBJ2-2
V: TRBV19

DNA: TGTGCCAGCAGCCAAGATCCCGGCGAGCAGTACTTC
CDR3: CASSQDPGEQYF
size: few
D: -
J: TRBJ2-7
V: TRBV3-1/TRBV3-2

DNA: TGTGCCAGCAGCTTCCTGACAGGGCCCTACGAGCAGTACTTC
CDR3: CASSFLTGPYEQYF
size: -
D: TRBD1
J: TRBJ2-7
V: TRBV7-6

DNA: TGTGCCACCAGTGATGTGCGGAGGGCCGATGAGCAGTTCTTC
CDR3: CATSDVRRADEQFF
size: -
D: -
J: TRBJ2-1
V: TRBV24-1

DNA: TGTGCCAGCAGTTACTCTAGGCAGGGCTACGAGCAGTACTTC
CDR3: CASSYSRQGYEQYF
size: -
D: -
J: TRBJ2-7
V: TRBV6-5

DNA: TGTGCCAGTAGTATGGGGGCCCGACCCAATGAGCAGTTCTTC
CDR3: CASSMGARPNEQFF
size: -
D: -
J: TRBJ2-1
V: TRBV19

DNA: TGTGCCAGCAGCTTAGATACCAGGGGTAATTCACCCCTCCACTTT
CDR3: CASSLDTRGNSPLHF
size: -
D: -
J: TRBJ1-6
V: TRBV7-9

DNA: TGTGCCAGCAGCCCCTCTTTCCCGCGGGAGTACAATGAGCAGTTCTTC
CDR3: CASSPSFPREYNEQFF
size: -
D: TRBD2
J: TRBJ2-1
V: TRBV4-2

DNA: TGTGCCAGCAGCGCTGGCAGGGGGCGCACAGATACGCAGTATTTT
CDR3: CASSAGRGRTDTQYF
size: -
D: TRBD1
J: TRBJ2-3
V: TRBV13

DNA: TGTGCCACCAGCAGAGATCCGTTGAACACTGAAGCTTTCTTT
CDR3: CATSRDPLNTEAFF
size: once
D: -
J: TRBJ1-1
V: TRBV15

DNA: TGCGCCAGCAGCGAGGGGTTTAGCGGGGCTGAGCAGTTCTTC
CDR3: CASSEGFSGAEQFF
size: -
D: TRBD2
J: TRBJ2-1
V: TRBV5-1

DNA: TGTGCCAGCAGCTCGGGACAGGGGGTCGAAAAACTGTTTTTT
CDR3: CASSSGQGVEKLFF
size: -
D: TRBD1
J: TRBJ1-4
V: TRBV7-9

DNA: TGCGCCAGCGGAACCGGGACAGATTCTGAAAAACTGTTTTTT
CDR3: CASGTGTDSEKLFF
size: -
D: TRBD1
J: TRBJ1-4
V: TRBV5-1

DNA: TGTGCCAGCAGCCAAGGAGTAGCCAATTCACCCCTCCACTTT
CDR3: CASSQGVANSPLHF
size: -
D: -
J: TRBJ1-6
V: TRBV14

DNA: TGTGCCAGCAGCCCTCCCCAGGGAAATTCACCCCTCCACTTT
CDR3: CASSPPQGNSPLHF
size: -
D: -
J: TRBJ1-6
V: TRBV3-1/TRBV3-2

DNA: TGTGCCTGGGGGGTCGCAGGGACATACTACAATTCACCCCTCCACTTT
CDR3: CAWGVAGTYYNSPLHF
size: few
D: -
J: TRBJ1-6
V: TRBV30

DNA: TGCGCCAGCAGCTTGAGGGCGGGCACTACCTACGAGCAGTACTTC
CDR3: CASSLRAGTTYEQYF
size: -
D: -
J: TRBJ2-7
V: TRBV5-1

DNA: TGTGCCTGGAGTGCTGGACAGGGGCGTGAGACCCAGTACTTC
CDR3: CAWSAGQGRETQYF
size: -
D: TRBD1
J: TRBJ2-5
V: TRBV30

DNA: TGTGCCAGCAGTTCAATCCCAGGGGCCAAAAACATTCAGTACTTC
CDR3: CASSSIPGAKNIQYF
size: -
D: -
J: TRBJ2-4
V: TRBV27

DNA: TGTGCCAGCAGTCGAGGACTAGCGGGAGGTGAGCAGTTCTTC
CDR3: CASSRGLAGGEQFF
size: -
D: TRBD2
J: TRBJ2-1
V: TRBV13

DNA: TGTGCCAGCAGCGACAGCAGCTCCTATAATTCACCCCTCCACTTT
CDR3: CASSDSSSYNSPLHF
size: -
D: -
J: TRBJ1-6
V: TRBV6-5

DNA: TGTGCCAGCAGTGATCGACAGACGAATAATTCACCCCTCCACTTT
CDR3: CASSDRQTNNSPLHF
size: -
D: -
J: TRBJ1-6
V: TRBV25-1

DNA: TGTGCCAGCAGTATTTCCGGGACAGGGACCTACGAGCAGTACTTC
CDR3: CASSISGTGTYEQYF
size: -
D: TRBD1
J: TRBJ2-7
V: TRBV6-5

DNA: TGTGCCTGGAGTCCGGAACAGACGAAAACTAATGAAAAACTGTTTTTT
CDR3: CAWSPEQTKTNEKLFF
size: -
D: -
J: TRBJ1-4
V: TRBV30

DNA: TGTGCCAGCAGCGTAGGTATGGGGGCAAGGGAGACCCAGTACTTC
CDR3: CASSVGMGARETQYF
size: -
D: -
J: TRBJ2-5
V: TRBV9